This is a list of T cell receptor beta chains from one sample in a study of blood T cell repertoires in COVID-19. Only in-frame clones appear in the TCRdb table, and some are missing; sequencing was by immunoSEQ multiplex PCR. Of about 52,000 clones listed, around 86% are singletons. Sequencing was done on a sample of peripheral blood. These receptors were obtained from a woman aged 80 or older with acute or convalescent COVID-19. CDR3s include the opening cysteine and the closing phenylalanine or tryptophan. The order of the fields is CDR3 length, J gene, V gene, CDR3 protein.

14 | TRBJ1-4 | TRBV6-5 | CASTGDRLNEKLFF
17 | TRBJ2-7 | TRBV5-1 | CASSLVPAGGASYEQYF
14 | TRBJ1-5 | TRBV6-6 | CASSLTGWSQPQHF
17 | TRBJ1-2 | TRBV5-1 | CASSFRDSAVLTYGYTF
13 | TRBJ2-7 | TRBV7-9 | CASSRGTIPEQYF
13 | TRBJ2-7 | TRBV20-1 | CSASRRGFYEQYF
15 | TRBJ1-2 | TRBV5-1 | CASSLQGGRNYGYTF
11 | TRBJ2-7 | TRBV27 | CASRQAYEQYF
15 | TRBJ1-4 | TRBV2 | CASSARTGTNEKLFF
14 | TRBJ1-5 | TRBV2 | CASKGGGSNQPQHF
13 | TRBJ1-1 | TRBV15 | CATEAGVNTEAFF
13 | TRBJ1-2 | TRBV27 | CASSPDRVGGYTF
14 | TRBJ2-3 | TRBV11-3 | CASSRGQGEDTQYF
16 | TRBJ2-3 | TRBV29-1 | CSVEATGTGGTDTQYF
17 | TRBJ2-5 | TRBV10-2 | CASTRVAGGTSRETQYF
15 | TRBJ2-1 | TRBV9 | CASSARDRGYNEQFF
15 | TRBJ2-5 | TRBV5-4 | CASSFRGQVRETQYF
13 | TRBJ2-2 | TRBV2 | CASRTTGNGELFF